This entry lists 8 T cell receptor beta chains sequenced from one sample in a study of blood T cell repertoires in COVID-19. Generated by immunoSEQ multiplex PCR, the TCRdb table keeps only in-frame clones and is missing some. The sample records about 240,000 clones, about 81% being singletons. Sequences were obtained from peripheral blood. These receptors were collected from a woman aged 60-70 years with active or convalescent COVID-19.

The chain recombines TRBV7-9 with TRBJ2-1; 9 positions agree with TRBD1. V lost 5 bases and J lost 2; bases outside the gene matches: 7. The CDR3 covers 16 residues. Germline V CDR1 and CDR2: SEHNR, FQNEAQ (reference sequence). CDR3 sequence reads: CASSRFTGGTYNEQFF. The CDR3 DNA is TGTGCCAGCAGCCGTTTTACAGGGGGCACCTACAATGAGCAGTTCTTC.

The DNA of the CDR3 is TGTGCCAGCACCCTTAGAGGGGGGGATGGCTACACCTTC. This translates into CASTLRGGDGYTF. V and J are TRBV2 and TRBJ1-2; the D gene is possibly TRBD1 (6 bases). V lost 7 bases to trimming and J lost 6 bases, with 15 bases between them. The CDR3 sequence is 13 residues long. The germline CDR1 and CDR2 sequences are SNHLY and FYNNEI.

The chain joins TRBV30 to TRBJ2-2, with D hard to call. Germline V gene sequence: CDR1 GTSNPN, CDR2 SVGIG (reference sequence). The CDR3 is made up of 13 amino acids. Trimming removed 1 base at V and 8 bases at J, with 11 bases between. CDR3 residues: CAWSGGVSGELFF. The CDR3 DNA sequence: TGTGCCTGGAGTGGCGGCGTGTCTGGGGAGCTGTTTTTT.

This clone has more than one count but fewer than ten. The gene calls are TRBV5-1 and TRBJ1-2; TRBD1 aligns across 8 bases. Germline V gene lookup returns CDR1 SGHRS and CDR2 YFSETQ. The CDR3 is 14 residues long. The V and J ends lost 0 bases and 6 bases, in that order; junction bases with no gene match: 4. CDR3 nucleotides: TGCGCCAGCAGCTTGGCGACAGGGGCGGATGGCTACACCTTC. Amino acid sequence: CASSLATGADGYTF. Variable domain in full (rest from reference TRBV5-1 and TRBJ1-2): KAGVTQTPRYLIKTRGQQVTLSCSPISGHRSVSWYQQTPGQGLQFLFEYFSETQRNKGNFPGRFSGRQFSNSRSEMNVSTLELGDSALYLCASSLATGADGYTFGSGTRLTVV.

The chain joins TRBV19 to TRBJ2-5; the match to TRBD1 covers 11 bases. Per the germline V gene, CDR1 is LNHDA and CDR2 is SQIVND (reference sequence). V shed 3 bases and J 7 bases; nucleotides not matched to a gene: 7. The CDR3 is made up of 15 amino acids. CDR3 amino acids: CASSIPGQGVGTQYF. As DNA, the CDR3 is TGTGCCAGTAGTATTCCGGGACAGGGGGTTGGGACCCAGTACTTC.

The chain employs TRBV7-6 and TRBJ2-1; D is perhaps TRBD2 (5 bases). The CDR3 contains 13 residues. V shed 0 bases and J shed 14 bases, with 14 bases lying between them. Germline assignment: CDR1 SGHVS and CDR2 FNYEAQ. CDR3 coding DNA: TGTGCCAGCAGCTTAGCGCCGGCTAGCCAGGAGTTCTTC. Its protein is CASSLAPASQEFF.

This chain joins TRBV9 and TRBJ2-1; 9 bases match TRBD2. The CDR3 is 17 amino acids. Germline assignment: CDR1 SGDLS and CDR2 YYNGEE. The V segment lost 10 bases and the J segment 7 bases; nucleotides outside the gene matches: 21. Here the CDR3 DNA reads TGTGCCCGCCGCGTCGGGCGGGCGGGGGGGGAGAGAAATGAGCAGTTCTTC. The encoded protein is CARRVGRAGGERNEQFF.

The V call is TRBV29-1, the J call TRBJ1-4; the D gene is possibly TRBD1 (5 bases). V lost 7 bases and J 7 bases, leaving 10 bases between the germline ends. Per germline, CDR1 SQVTM and CDR2 ANQGSEA. This CDR3 has 11 residues. The CDR3 spells CSAETAEKLFF. DNA of the CDR3: TGCAGCGCCGAGACAGCTGAAAAACTGTTTTTT.